What follows describes a single TCR beta chain. This entry is derived from a study of blood T cell repertoires in COVID-19. The overall study: Researchers got acute and convalescent COVID-19 samples from the United States, Italy and Spain. In each case, the material was cDNA or gDNA derived from T cells, B-cell-depleted T cells, or PBMCs.

Followed over time, Seattle patients had been enrolled while infection was active. In the authors' methods: Reference gene primer amplification yielded estimated nucleated cell counts. Measured with immunoSEQ multiplex PCR; TCRdb has only the in-frame clones, and not every one. The V and J calls and clone size are taken from that table; D and trimming were inferred from the DNA. The sample carries around 170,000 clones, roughly 81% recorded once. The TCR was taken from a woman of 80 years or more with COVID-19, enrolled during active disease. Sequences were obtained from peripheral blood.

The CDR3 spells CASSVGLRGTNTGELFF. CDR3 bases: TGTGCCAGCAGCGTAGGACTACGAGGTACCAACACCGGGGAGCTGTTTTTT. The J gene is TRBJ2-2, the V gene TRBV9, with D perhaps matching TRBD2 (5 bases). From germline, CDR1 is SGDLS and CDR2 YYNGEE. The V and J ends lost 0 bases and 2 bases respectively, with 14 bases between them. The CDR3 has 17 residues.